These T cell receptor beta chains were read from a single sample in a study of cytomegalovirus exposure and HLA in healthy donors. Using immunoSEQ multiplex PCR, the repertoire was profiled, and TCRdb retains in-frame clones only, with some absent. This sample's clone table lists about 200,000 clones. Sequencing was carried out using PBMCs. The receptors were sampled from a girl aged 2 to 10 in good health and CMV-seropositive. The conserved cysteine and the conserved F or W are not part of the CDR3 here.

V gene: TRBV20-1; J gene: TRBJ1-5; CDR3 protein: SLISDQPQH
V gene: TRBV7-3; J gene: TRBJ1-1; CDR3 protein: ASSFGNTGDTEAF
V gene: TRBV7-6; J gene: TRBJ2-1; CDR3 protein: ASSLEGGRPSSYNEQF
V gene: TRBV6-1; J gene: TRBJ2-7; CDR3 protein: ASSTGPAYEQY
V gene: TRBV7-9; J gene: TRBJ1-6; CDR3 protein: ASSLARRGFEPLH
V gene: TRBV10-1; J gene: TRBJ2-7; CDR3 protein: ASSEDRGYEQY
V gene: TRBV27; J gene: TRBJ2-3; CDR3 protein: ASSLSPLSGSGTDTQY
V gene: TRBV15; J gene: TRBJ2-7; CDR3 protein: AISTGDSTSQQY
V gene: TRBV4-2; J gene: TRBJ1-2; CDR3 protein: ASSQDWTGPLGYT
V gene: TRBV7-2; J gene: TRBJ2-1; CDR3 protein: ASSYIAGGLFGNEQF
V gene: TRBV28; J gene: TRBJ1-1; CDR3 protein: ASRPGQAHTTEAF
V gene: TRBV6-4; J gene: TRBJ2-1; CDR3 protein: ASSGSGRNDNEQF
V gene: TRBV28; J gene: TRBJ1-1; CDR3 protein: ASSPGGQPLEAF
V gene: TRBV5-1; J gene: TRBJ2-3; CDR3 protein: ASSLSGLAGVTDTQY
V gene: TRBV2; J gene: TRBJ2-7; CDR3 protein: ASRPGQGGSPYEQY
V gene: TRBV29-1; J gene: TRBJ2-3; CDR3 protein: SVGRQY
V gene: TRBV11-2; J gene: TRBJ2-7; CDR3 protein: ASSLGPAGLDYEQY
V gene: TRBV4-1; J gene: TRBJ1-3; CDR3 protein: ASSQDLFRGQSSGNTIY
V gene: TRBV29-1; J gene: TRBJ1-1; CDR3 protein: SVSPGLGTEAF
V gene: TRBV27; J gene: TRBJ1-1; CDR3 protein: ASRSLQGFTEAF
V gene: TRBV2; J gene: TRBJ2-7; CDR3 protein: ASRSTLHSYEQY
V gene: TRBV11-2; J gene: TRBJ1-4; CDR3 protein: ASSSRWGEKLF